This is a list of T cell receptor beta chains from one sample in a study of blood T cell repertoires in COVID-19. The protocol was immunoSEQ multiplex PCR, while the TCRdb copy is restricted to in-frame clones and leaves out a portion. The table has about 74,000 clones, 65% to 90% seen once; the top ten hold more than 20%. The sample taken for sequencing was peripheral blood. The receptors shown here come from a man aged 50 to 59 with acute or convalescent COVID-19. Both conserved end residues are part of each CDR3. The order of the fields is V gene, J gene, clone size, D gene, CDR3 DNA, CDR3 protein. D genes are given only for firm matches. A row's size may be missing; if present it is once, few, many or a size class.

TRBV5-1	TRBJ1-2	.	.	TGCGCCAGCAGCTTGGACGGGGGGACGGAGGCCCACGGTAACTATGGCTACACCTTC	CASSLDGGTEAHGNYGYTF
TRBV24-1	TRBJ2-4	.	.	TGTGCCACCAGTGACTCGCAGGGGGGACTAGCCAAAAACATTCAGTACTTC	CATSDSQGGLAKNIQYF
TRBV2	TRBJ2-5	few	.	TGTGCCAGCACCAGACAGACCCAAGAGACCCAGTACTTC	CASTRQTQETQYF
TRBV4-1	TRBJ2-3	.	.	TGCGCCAGCAGCCAAGTCTCCGGGAGCCTACGGGGGACAGATACGCAGTATTTT	CASSQVSGSLRGTDTQYF
TRBV3-1/TRBV3-2	TRBJ2-5	.	TRBD1	TGTGCCAGCAGCCTCGGGACAGGGCGCCAAGAGACCCAGTACTTC	CASSLGTGRQETQYF
TRBV25-1	TRBJ2-1	.	.	TGTGCCAGCAGTGAATACGGGGAGCGGAACAATGAGCAGTTCTTC	CASSEYGERNNEQFF
TRBV2	TRBJ2-3	.	.	TGTGCCAGCAGTGAATGGGCTAGCGGCACAGATACGCAGTATTTT	CASSEWASGTDTQYF
TRBV19	TRBJ1-2	.	TRBD1	TGTGCCAGTAGTCTAGGGACAGGGAACTATGGCTACACCTTC	CASSLGTGNYGYTF
TRBV6-5	TRBJ1-5	once	TRBD1	TGTGCCAGCAGATCGGGACAGGGGGAACAGCCCCAGCATTTT	CASRSGQGEQPQHF
TRBV12-1	TRBJ2-5	.	.	TGTGCCAGCAGCCCCTCCGCGGACAGGCAAGAGACCCAGTACTTC	CASSPSADRQETQYF
TRBV27	TRBJ1-5	few	.	TGTGCCAGCAGCAGCAGGGGTAGCAATCAGCCCCAGCATTTT	CASSSRGSNQPQHF
TRBV5-5	TRBJ1-1	.	TRBD1	TGTGCCAGCAGCTTGTTCTCCGGGACAGACTACACTGAAGCTTTCTTT	CASSLFSGTDYTEAFF
TRBV18	TRBJ1-1	.	.	TGTGCCAGCTCACCTAAGGGGTATTCGAACACTGAAGCTTTCTTT	CASSPKGYSNTEAFF
TRBV11-2	TRBJ2-7	.	.	TGTGCCAGCAGCTCAACAGGGAAAAGCTCCTACGAGCAGTACTTC	CASSSTGKSSYEQYF
TRBV7-2	TRBJ2-3	few	.	TGTGCCAGCAGCTTAGACGGGTACGCAGATACGCAGTATTTT	CASSLDGYADTQYF
TRBV6-6	TRBJ2-7	.	.	TGTGCCAGCAGTTATATCCAGTACGAGCAGTACTTC	CASSYIQYEQYF